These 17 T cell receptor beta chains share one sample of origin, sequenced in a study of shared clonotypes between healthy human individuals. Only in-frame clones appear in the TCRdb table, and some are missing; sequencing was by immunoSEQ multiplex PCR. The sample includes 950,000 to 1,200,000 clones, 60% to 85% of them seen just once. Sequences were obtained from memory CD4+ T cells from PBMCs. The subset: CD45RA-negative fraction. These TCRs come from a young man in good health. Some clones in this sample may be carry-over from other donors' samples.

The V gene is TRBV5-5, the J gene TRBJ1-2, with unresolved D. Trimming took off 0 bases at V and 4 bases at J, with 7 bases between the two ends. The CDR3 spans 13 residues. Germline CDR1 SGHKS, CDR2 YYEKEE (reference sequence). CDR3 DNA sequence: TGTGCCAGCAGCTTGGTACCTATCTATGGCTACACCTTC. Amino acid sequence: CASSLVPIYGYTF.

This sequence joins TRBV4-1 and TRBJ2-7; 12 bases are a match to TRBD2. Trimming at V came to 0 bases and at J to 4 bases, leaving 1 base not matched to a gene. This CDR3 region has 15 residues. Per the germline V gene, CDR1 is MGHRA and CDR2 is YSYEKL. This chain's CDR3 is CASSQETSGRYEQYF. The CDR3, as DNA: TGCGCCAGCAGCCAAGAGACTAGCGGGAGATACGAGCAGTACTTC.

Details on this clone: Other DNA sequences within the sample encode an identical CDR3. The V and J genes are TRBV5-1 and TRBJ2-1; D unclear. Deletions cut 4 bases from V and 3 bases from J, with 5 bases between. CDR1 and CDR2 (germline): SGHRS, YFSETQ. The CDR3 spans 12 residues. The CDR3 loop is CASSPYYNEQFF. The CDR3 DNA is TGCGCCAGCAGCCCCTACTACAATGAGCAGTTCTTC.

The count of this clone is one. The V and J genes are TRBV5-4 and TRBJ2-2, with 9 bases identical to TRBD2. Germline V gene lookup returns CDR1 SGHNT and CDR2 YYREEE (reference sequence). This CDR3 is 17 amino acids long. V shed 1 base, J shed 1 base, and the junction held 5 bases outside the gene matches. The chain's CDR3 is CASSLISGSMNTGELFF. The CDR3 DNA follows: TGTGCCAGCAGCTTGATTAGCGGGAGTATGAACACCGGGGAGCTGTTTTTT.

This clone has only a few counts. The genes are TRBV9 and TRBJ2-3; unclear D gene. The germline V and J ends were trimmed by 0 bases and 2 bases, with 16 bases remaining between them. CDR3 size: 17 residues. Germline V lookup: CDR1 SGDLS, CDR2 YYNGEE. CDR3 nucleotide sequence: TGTGCCAGCAGCGTAGCGGGCTACCGGATGTTCACAGATACGCAGTATTTT. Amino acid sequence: CASSVAGYRMFTDTQYF.

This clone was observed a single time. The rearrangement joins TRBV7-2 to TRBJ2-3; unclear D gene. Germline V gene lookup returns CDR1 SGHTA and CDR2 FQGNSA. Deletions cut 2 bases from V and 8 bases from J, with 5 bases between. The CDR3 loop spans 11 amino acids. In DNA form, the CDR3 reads TGTGCCAGCAGCTTAACTCCTACGCAGTATTTT. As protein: CASSLTPTQYF.

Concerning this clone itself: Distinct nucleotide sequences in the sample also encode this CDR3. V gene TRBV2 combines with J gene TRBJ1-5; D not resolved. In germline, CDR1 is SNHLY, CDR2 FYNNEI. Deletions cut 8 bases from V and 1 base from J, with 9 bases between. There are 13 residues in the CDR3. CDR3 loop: CASGQMSNQPQHF. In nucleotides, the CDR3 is TGTGCCAGCGGCCAAATGAGCAATCAGCCCCAGCATTTT.

The CDR3 here is CSVRGDRGGNSYEQYF. The CDR3 region has the DNA TGCAGCGTGAGAGGTGACAGGGGGGGAAACTCCTACGAGCAGTACTTC. The rearrangement joins TRBV29-1 to TRBJ2-7; TRBD1 agrees at 9 bases. The CDR3 is 16 residues long. Per the germline V gene, CDR1 is SQVTM and CDR2 is ANQGSEA. The V segment lost 6 bases and the J segment 0 bases; nucleotides outside the gene matches: 12.

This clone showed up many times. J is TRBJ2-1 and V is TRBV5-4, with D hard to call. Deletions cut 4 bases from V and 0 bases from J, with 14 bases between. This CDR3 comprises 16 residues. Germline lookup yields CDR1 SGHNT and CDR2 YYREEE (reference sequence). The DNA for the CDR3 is TGTGCCAGCAGCCGCAACTTGAGAAACTCCTACAATGAGCAGTTCTTC. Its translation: CASSRNLRNSYNEQFF. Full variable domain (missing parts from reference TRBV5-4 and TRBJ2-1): ETGVTQSPTHLIKTRGQQVTLRCSSQSGHNTVSWYQQALGQGPQFIFQYYREEENGRGNFPPRFSGLQFPNYSSELNVNALELDDSALYLCASSRNLRNSYNEQFFGPGTRLTVL.

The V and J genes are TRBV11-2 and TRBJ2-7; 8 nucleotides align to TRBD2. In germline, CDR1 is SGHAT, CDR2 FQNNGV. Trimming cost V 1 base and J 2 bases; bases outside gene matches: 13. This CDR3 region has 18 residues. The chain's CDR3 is CASSLVSPLAAGAYEQYF. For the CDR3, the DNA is TGTGCCAGCAGCTTAGTTTCCCCACTAGCGGCAGGCGCCTACGAGCAGTACTTC. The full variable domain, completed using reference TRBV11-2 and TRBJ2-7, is EAGVAQSPRYKIIEKRQSVAFWCNPISGHATLYWYQQILGQGPKLLIQFQNNGVVDDSQLPKDRFSAERLKGVDSTLKIQPAKLEDSAVYLCASSLVSPLAAGAYEQYFGPGTRLTVT.

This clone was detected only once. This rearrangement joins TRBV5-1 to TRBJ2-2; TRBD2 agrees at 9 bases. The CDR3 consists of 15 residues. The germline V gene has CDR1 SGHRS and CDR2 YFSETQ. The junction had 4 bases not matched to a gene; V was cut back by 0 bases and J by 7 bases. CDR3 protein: CASSLDSGRGGELFF. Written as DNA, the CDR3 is TGCGCCAGCAGCTTGGATAGCGGGAGAGGCGGGGAGCTGTTTTTT.

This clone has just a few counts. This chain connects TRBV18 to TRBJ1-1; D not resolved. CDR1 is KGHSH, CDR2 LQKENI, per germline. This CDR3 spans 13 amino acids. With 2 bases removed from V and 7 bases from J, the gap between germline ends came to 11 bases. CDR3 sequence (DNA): TGTGCCAGCTCACCAGGAGGGTGGGGTGAAGCTTTCTTT. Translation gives CASSPGGWGEAFF.

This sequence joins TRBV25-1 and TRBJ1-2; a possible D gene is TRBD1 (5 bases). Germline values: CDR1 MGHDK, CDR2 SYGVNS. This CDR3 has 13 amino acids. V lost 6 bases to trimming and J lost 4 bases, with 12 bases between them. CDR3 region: CASSGGMGYGYTF. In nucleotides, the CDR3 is TGTGCCAGCAGCGGGGGGATGGGCTATGGCTACACCTTC.

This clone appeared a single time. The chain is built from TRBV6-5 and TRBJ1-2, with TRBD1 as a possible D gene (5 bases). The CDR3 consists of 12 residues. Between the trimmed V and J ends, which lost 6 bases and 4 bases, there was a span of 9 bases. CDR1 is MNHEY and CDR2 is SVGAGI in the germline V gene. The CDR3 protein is CASSRQSYGYTF. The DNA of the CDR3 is TGTGCCAGCAGCAGACAGAGCTATGGCTACACCTTC.

Here the CDR3 reads CAWSIRGGYGYTF. CDR3 DNA sequence: TGTGCCTGGAGTATCAGGGGCGGCTATGGCTACACCTTC. The chain recombines TRBV30 with TRBJ1-2; TRBD1 is a possible D gene (6 bases). The length of the CDR3 is 13 residues. The V end lost 2 bases, the J end lost 4 bases, and 11 bases lay between the germline ends. Germline V gene sequence: CDR1 GTSNPN, CDR2 SVGIG (reference sequence).

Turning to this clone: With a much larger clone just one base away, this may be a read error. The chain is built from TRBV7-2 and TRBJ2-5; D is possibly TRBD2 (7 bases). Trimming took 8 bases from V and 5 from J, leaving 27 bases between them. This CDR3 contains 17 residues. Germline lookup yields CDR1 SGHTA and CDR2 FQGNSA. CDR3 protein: CASRPRGRGGWEETQYF. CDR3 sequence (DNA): TGTGCCAGCCGCCCCAGAGGTCGCGGGGGCTGGGAGGAGACCCAGTACTTC.

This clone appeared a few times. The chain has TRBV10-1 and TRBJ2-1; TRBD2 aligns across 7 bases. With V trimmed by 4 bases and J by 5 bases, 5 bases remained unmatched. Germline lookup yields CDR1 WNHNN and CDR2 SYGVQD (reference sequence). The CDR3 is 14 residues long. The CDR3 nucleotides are TGCGCCAGCAGTGTCGGCCTAGCGGACAATGAGCAGTTCTTC. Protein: CASSVGLADNEQFF.